This T cell receptor beta chain was profiled in a study of molecular identifiers for immune sequencing clone quantification. Naive CD8 T cells were picked out by sorting for CD8+CD4-CCR7+CD45RA+. Germline CDR1 is MNHEY and CDR2 is SVGAGI. V was trimmed by 2 bases and J by 5 bases, leaving 9 bases between them. The CDR3 sequence is 13 residues long. TCRdb fed the PCR reads into MiXCR, producing one record per CDR3 protein. Among around 480,000 distinct CDR3 sequences listed, roughly 25% were seen once. This clonotype was sampled from a human donor in good health. Some libraries in this study had Jurkat cell RNA spiked in. This chain links TRBV6-5 with TRBJ1-1, with a weak D call TRBD1 (5 bases). The sequencing sample was made of naive CD8+ T cells from blood, with Jurkat cell RNA spiked in. Subset denoted: FACS-sorted CD8+CD4-CCR7+CD45RA+ naive T cells. CDR3 residues: CASSYLGGTEAFF. CDR3 coding DNA: TGTGCCAGCAGTTACCTCGGGGGGACTGAAGCTTTCTTT.